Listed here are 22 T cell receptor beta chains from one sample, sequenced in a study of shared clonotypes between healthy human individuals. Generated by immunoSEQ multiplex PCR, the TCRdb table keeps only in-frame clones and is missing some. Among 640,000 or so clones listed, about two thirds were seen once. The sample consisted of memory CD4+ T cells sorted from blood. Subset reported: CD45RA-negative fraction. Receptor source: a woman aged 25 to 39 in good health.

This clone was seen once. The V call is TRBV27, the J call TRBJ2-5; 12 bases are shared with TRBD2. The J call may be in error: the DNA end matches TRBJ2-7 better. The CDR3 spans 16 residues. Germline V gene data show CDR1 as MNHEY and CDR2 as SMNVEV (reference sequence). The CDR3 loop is CASSNGLAGNSYEQYF. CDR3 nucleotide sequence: TGTGCCAGCAGCAACGGACTAGCGGGAAACTCCTACGAGCAGTACTTC.

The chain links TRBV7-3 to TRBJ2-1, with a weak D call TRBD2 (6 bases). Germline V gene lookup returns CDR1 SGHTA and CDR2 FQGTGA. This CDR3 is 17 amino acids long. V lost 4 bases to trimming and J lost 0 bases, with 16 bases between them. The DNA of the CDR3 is TGTGCCAGCAGCTCGGGGACTCCACATAGCTCCTACAATGAGCAGTTCTTC. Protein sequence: CASSSGTPHSSYNEQFF.

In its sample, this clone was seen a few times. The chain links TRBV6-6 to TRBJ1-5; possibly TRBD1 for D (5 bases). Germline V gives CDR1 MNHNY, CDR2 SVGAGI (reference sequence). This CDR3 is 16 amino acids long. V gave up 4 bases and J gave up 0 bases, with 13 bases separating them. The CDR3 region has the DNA TGTGCCAGCAGTTTCGACAGCCTTTATAGCAATCAGCCCCAGCATTTT. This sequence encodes CASSFDSLYSNQPQHF.

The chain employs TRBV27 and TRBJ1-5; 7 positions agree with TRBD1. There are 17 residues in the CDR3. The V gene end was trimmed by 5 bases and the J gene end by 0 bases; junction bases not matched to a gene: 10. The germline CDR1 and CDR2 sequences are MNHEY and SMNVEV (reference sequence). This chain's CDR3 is CASSILTGFISNQPQHF. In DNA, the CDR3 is TGTGCCAGCAGTATACTGACAGGGTTCATTAGCAATCAGCCCCAGCATTTT.

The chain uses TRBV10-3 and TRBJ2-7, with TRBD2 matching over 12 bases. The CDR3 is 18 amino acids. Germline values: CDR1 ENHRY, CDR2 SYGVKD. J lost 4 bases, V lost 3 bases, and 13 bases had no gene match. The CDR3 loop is CAISDQTSGRSTRYEQYF. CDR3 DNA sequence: TGTGCCATCAGTGATCAGACTAGCGGGAGATCAACAAGGTACGAGCAGTACTTC.

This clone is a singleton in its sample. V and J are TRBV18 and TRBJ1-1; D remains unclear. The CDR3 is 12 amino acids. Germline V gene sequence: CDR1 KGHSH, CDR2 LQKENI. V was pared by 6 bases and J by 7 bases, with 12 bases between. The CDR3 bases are TGTGCCAGCTCTGCAAGGGCTATTGAAGCTTTCTTT. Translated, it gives CASSARAIEAFF.

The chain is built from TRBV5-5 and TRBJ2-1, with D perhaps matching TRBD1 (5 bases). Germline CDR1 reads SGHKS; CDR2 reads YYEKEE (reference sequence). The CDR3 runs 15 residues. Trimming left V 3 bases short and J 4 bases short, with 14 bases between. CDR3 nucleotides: TGTGCCAGCAGCTCGACAGCGACCTCTTACAATGAGCAGTTCTTC. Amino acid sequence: CASSSTATSYNEQFF.

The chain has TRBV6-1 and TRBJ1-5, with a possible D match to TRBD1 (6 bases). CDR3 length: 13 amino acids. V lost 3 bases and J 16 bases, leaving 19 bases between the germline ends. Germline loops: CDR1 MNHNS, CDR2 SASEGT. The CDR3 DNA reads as TGTGCCAGCAGTGAGAGCGGCCGGGACAAGGTCCATTTT. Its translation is CASSESGRDKVHF.

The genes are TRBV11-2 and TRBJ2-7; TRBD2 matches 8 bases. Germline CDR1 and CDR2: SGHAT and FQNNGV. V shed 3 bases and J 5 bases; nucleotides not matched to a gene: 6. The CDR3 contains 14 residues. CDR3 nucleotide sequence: TGTGCCAGCAGCTTTTTAGGGACTAGAGACGAGCAGTACTTC. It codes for CASSFLGTRDEQYF.

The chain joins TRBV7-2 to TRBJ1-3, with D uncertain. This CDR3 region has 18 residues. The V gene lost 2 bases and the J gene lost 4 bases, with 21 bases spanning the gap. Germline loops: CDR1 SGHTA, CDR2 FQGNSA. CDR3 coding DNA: TGTGCCAGCAGCTTAAGGGTTATTGGCAGCAGTTTAGGAAACACCATATATTTT. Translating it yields CASSLRVIGSSLGNTIYF. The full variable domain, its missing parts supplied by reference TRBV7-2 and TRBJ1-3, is GAGVSQSPSNKVTEKGKDVELRCDPISGHTALYWYRQSLGQGLEFLIYFQGNSAPDKSGLPSDRFSAERTGGSVSTLTIQRTQQEDSAVYLCASSLRVIGSSLGNTIYFGEGSWLTVV.

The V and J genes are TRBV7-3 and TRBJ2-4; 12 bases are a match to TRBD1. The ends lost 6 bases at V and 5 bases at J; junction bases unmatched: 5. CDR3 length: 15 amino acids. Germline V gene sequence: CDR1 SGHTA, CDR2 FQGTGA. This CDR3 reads CASSPGTGGQNIQYF. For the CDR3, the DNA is TGTGCCAGCAGTCCCGGGACAGGGGGCCAAAACATTCAGTACTTC. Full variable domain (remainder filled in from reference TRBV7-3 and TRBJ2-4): GAGVSQTPSNKVTEKGKYVELRCDPISGHTALYWYRQSLGQGPEFLIYFQGTGAADDSGLPNDRFFAVRPEGSVSTLKIQRTERGDSAVYLCASSPGTGGQNIQYFGAGTRLSVL.

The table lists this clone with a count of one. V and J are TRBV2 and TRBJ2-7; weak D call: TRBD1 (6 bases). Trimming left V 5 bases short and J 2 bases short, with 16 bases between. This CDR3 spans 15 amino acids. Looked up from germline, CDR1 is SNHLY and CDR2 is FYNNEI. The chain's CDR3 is CASSRHPGVAYEQYF. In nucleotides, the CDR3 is TGTGCCAGCAGTAGACATCCAGGGGTGGCCTACGAGCAGTACTTC.

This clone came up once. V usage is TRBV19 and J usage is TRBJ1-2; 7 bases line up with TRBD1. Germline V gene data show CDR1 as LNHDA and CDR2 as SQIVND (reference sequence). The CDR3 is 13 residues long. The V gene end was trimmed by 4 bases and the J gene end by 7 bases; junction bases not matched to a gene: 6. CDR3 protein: CASSKNRGTGYTF. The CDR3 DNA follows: TGTGCCAGTAGTAAAAACAGGGGAACTGGCTACACCTTC.

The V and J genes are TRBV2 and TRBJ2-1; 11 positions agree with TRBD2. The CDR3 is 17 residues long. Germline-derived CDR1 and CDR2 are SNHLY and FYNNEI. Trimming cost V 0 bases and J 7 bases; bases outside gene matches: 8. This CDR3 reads CASSEADDSGRENEQFF. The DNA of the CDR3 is TGTGCCAGCAGTGAAGCCGATGATAGCGGGAGGGAAAATGAGCAGTTCTTC.

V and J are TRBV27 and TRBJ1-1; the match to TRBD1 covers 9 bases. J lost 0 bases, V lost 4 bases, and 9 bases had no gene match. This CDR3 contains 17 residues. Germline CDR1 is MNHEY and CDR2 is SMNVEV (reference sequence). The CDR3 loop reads CASSSTAGTGLNTEAFF. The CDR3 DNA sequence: TGTGCCAGCAGTTCCACGGCTGGGACAGGGTTGAACACTGAAGCTTTCTTT.

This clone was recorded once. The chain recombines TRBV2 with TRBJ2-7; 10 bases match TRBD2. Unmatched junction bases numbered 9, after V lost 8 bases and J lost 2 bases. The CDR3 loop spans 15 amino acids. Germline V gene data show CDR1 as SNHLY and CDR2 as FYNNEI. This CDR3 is CASRRLGTSAYEQYF. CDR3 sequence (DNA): TGTGCCAGCCGGAGATTGGGGACTAGCGCCTACGAGCAGTACTTC.

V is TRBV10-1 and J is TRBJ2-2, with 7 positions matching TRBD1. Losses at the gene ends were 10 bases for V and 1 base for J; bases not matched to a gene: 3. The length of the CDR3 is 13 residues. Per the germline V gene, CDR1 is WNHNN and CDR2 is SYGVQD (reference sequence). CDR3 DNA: TGCGCCACAGGACAGGAGAACACCGGGGAGCTGTTTTTT. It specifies CATGQENTGELFF.

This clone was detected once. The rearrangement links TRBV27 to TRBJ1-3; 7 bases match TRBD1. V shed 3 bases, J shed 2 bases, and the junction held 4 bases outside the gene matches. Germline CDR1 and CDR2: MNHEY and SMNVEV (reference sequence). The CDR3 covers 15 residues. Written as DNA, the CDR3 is TGTGCCAGCAGTTTCTCAGGGGGGCCTGGAAACACCATATATTTT. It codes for CASSFSGGPGNTIYF.

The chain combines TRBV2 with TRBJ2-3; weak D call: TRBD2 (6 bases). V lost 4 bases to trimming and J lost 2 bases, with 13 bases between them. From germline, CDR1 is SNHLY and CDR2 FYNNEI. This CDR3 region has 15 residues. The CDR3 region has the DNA TGTGCCAGCAGTGGAACATTAGCGGTCACAGATACGCAGTATTTT. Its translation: CASSGTLAVTDTQYF.

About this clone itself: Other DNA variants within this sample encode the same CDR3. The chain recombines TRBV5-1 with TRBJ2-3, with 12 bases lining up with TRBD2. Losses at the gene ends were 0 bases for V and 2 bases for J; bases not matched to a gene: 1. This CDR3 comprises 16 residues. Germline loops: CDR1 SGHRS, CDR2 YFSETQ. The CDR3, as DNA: TGCGCCAGCAGCTTGGGACTAGCGGGGGACACAGATACGCAGTATTTT. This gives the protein CASSLGLAGDTDTQYF.

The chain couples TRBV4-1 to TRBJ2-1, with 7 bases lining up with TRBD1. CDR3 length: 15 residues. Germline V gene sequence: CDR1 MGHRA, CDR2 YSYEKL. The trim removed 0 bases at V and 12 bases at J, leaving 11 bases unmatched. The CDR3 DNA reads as TGCGCCAGCAGCCAAGAGACCCCCCGGGACAGTGTGCAGTTCTTC. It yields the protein CASSQETPRDSVQFF.

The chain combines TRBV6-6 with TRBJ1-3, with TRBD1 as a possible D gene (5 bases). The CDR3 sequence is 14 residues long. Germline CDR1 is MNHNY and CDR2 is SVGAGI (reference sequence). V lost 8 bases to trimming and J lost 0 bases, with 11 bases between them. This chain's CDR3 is CASRGAYSGNTIYF. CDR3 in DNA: TGTGCCAGCCGCGGGGCCTACTCTGGAAACACCATATATTTT.